What follows is one T cell receptor beta chain and its context. Its antigen is as yet unknown. This CDR3 comprises 14 residues. Trimming at V came to 5 bases and at J to 3 bases, leaving 4 bases not matched to a gene. In germline, CDR1 is SGHAT, CDR2 FQNNGV. Sorted cells reached over 95% purity in every population. The data originate from a study of beta chain features in type 1 diabetes. Study results and limitations: Moderate yet significant TCRB CDR3 shortening was seen in Type 1 diabetes patients in all four CD4+ subsets. A definitive answer on HLA type influencing TCRB rearrangement was not reached here.

The investigators reverse transcribed all of the isolated RNA, so they sequenced expressed TCRB transcripts. Method: immunoSEQ multiplex PCR; TCRdb's copy keeps in-frame clones and lacks some. The repertoire has some 190,000 clones, about 8% of them found once; the top ten carry 0.94%. The J gene is TRBJ1-1, the V gene TRBV11-2; 9 nucleotides match TRBD1. The receptor comes from a woman in her forties with type 1 diabetes. Sequences were obtained from central memory CD4+ T cells from blood. Here the CDR3 DNA reads TGTGCCAGCAGCCCCGACAGGGGGTACACTGAAGCTTTCTTT. The encoded protein is CASSPDRGYTEAFF.